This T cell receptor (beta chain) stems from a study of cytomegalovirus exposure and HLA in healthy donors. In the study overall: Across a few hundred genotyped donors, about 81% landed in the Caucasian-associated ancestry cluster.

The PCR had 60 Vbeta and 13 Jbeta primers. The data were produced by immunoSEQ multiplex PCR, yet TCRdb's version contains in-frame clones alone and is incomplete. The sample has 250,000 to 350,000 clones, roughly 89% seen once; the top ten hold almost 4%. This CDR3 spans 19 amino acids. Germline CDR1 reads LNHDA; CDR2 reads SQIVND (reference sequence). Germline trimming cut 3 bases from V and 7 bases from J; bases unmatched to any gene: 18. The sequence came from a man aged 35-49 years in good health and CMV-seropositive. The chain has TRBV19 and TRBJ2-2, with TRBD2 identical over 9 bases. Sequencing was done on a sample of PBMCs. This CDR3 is CASSIRPLGIAGVIGELFF. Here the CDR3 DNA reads TGTGCCAGTAGTATCCGCCCTCTCGGGATAGCGGGAGTGATCGGGGAGCTGTTTTTT.